This T cell receptor (beta chain) was sequenced in a study of graft-versus-host responses after intestinal transplantation. The authors seeded approximately 200,000 CFSE-labeled responder cells together with approximately 200,000 irradiated stimulator cells tagged with violet dye. Generated by immunoSEQ multiplex PCR, the TCRdb table keeps only in-frame clones and is missing some. The sample includes 8,500 to 11,000 clones, roughly a third seen only once; the top ten take more than 10%. V was trimmed by 3 bases and J by 2 bases, leaving 20 bases between them. The CDR3 is 17 residues long. From germline, CDR1 is SEHNR and CDR2 FQNEAQ (reference sequence).

This sample comprised alloreactive CD8+ T cells from a mixed lymphocyte reaction culture, obtained before intestinal transplant. The subset: CFSE-low proliferating T cells sorted from approximately 6-day pre-transplant mixed lymphocyte reaction (GvH or HvG direction). The gene calls are TRBV7-9 and TRBJ2-7; no firm D call. The sequence was collected from a human patient who received an intestinal transplant. The CDR3 sequence: CASSFIPGSLLTYEQYF. The CDR3 bases are TGTGCCAGCAGCTTTATTCCCGGCAGCCTACTAACCTACGAGCAGTACTTC.